These T cell receptor beta chains were read from a single sample in a study of cytomegalovirus exposure and HLA in healthy donors. This table comes from immunoSEQ multiplex PCR, and its TCRdb copy is limited to in-frame clones, with some not included. This repertoire comprises approximately 68,000 clones; its ten largest clones make up 7.5%. Sample: PBMCs. These receptors were taken from a female donor in good health and CMV-seropositive. The CDR3 runs from the conserved cysteine through the conserved F or W. A D gene is named only where the DNA matches it firmly.

J gene: TRBJ2-5
D gene: -
V gene: TRBV9
CDR3 DNA: TGTGCCAGCAGCGTAGGGGGCGGCTATGGGGCCCAGTACTTC
CDR3 protein: CASSVGGGYGAQYF

J gene: TRBJ2-7
D gene: -
V gene: TRBV6-5
CDR3 DNA: TGTGCCAGCAGCGCCGGGACTCATCGATCCTACGAGCAGTACTTC
CDR3 protein: CASSAGTHRSYEQYF

J gene: TRBJ2-3
D gene: TRBD2
V gene: TRBV29-1
CDR3 DNA: TGCAGCGTGGCTAGCGGGGGGGCCACAGATACGCAGTATTTT
CDR3 protein: CSVASGGATDTQYF

J gene: TRBJ2-2
D gene: TRBD1
V gene: TRBV4-2
CDR3 DNA: TGTGCCAGCAGCCAGGGTGAACTAGGGACAGGGGCGAGCGGGGAGCTGTTTTTT
CDR3 protein: CASSQGELGTGASGELFF

J gene: TRBJ2-1
D gene: -
V gene: TRBV19
CDR3 DNA: TGTGCCAGTAGTACCCGGGGTAGCAGGAATGAGCAGTTCTTC
CDR3 protein: CASSTRGSRNEQFF

J gene: TRBJ1-1
D gene: TRBD1
V gene: TRBV5-6
CDR3 DNA: TGTGCCAGCAGCCCCGGGACAGGGAGTGCTGAAGCTTTCTTT
CDR3 protein: CASSPGTGSAEAFF

J gene: TRBJ2-3
D gene: -
V gene: TRBV7-2
CDR3 DNA: TGTGCCAGCAGCTTAGCAACTAGTCCGTATTTT
CDR3 protein: CASSLATSPYF

J gene: TRBJ2-5
D gene: -
V gene: TRBV15
CDR3 DNA: TGTGCCACCAGCAGAGTTGGAGGCTGGGAAAAGGGCCTGGAGACCCAGTACTTC
CDR3 protein: CATSRVGGWEKGLETQYF

J gene: TRBJ1-1
D gene: -
V gene: TRBV7-9
CDR3 DNA: TGTGCCAGCAGCTCCACAGTGAACACTGAAGCTTTCTTT
CDR3 protein: CASSSTVNTEAFF

J gene: TRBJ1-2
D gene: TRBD1
V gene: TRBV7-8
CDR3 DNA: TGTGCCAGCGACCGGGACAGGGGAGAAGGCTACACCTTC
CDR3 protein: CASDRDRGEGYTF

J gene: TRBJ2-1
D gene: TRBD2
V gene: TRBV7-9
CDR3 DNA: TGTGCCAGCACCAAGGGACTAGTGGGGGATGAGCAGTTCTTC
CDR3 protein: CASTKGLVGDEQFF

J gene: TRBJ2-1
D gene: -
V gene: TRBV5-6
CDR3 DNA: TGTGCCAGCAGCTTGTTGGGGCCCAAGGACAATGAGCAGTTCTTC
CDR3 protein: CASSLLGPKDNEQFF

J gene: TRBJ2-7
D gene: -
V gene: TRBV7-9
CDR3 DNA: TGTGCCAGCAGCCCGCGCGGGGACGAATCGCACGAGCAGTACTTC
CDR3 protein: CASSPRGDESHEQYF

J gene: TRBJ2-3
D gene: TRBD2
V gene: TRBV6-4
CDR3 DNA: TGTGCCACTAGCGGGAGCTCGACAGATACGCAGTATTTT
CDR3 protein: CATSGSSTDTQYF

J gene: TRBJ1-2
D gene: -
V gene: TRBV5-1
CDR3 DNA: TGCGCCAGCAGCTTTGGCGATCCGGACAGACTCTATGGCTACACCTTC
CDR3 protein: CASSFGDPDRLYGYTF

J gene: TRBJ1-2
D gene: -
V gene: TRBV28
CDR3 DNA: TGTGCCAGCAGTTTAGGGAGCATTGGAGGGAGTGGCTACACCTTC
CDR3 protein: CASSLGSIGGSGYTF

J gene: TRBJ2-5
D gene: TRBD2
V gene: TRBV9
CDR3 DNA: TGTGCCAGCAGCGTAGAGGTGGAACTAGCGGGAGGGCCCCAAGAGACCCAGTACTTC
CDR3 protein: CASSVEVELAGGPQETQYF

J gene: TRBJ2-3
D gene: -
V gene: TRBV30
CDR3 DNA: TGTGCCTGGAGAAAGGGGGGGACAGATACGCAGTATTTT
CDR3 protein: CAWRKGGTDTQYF

J gene: TRBJ2-4
D gene: TRBD2
V gene: TRBV11-3
CDR3 DNA: TGTGCCAGCAGCTTATGGGCTAGCGGGAGACAGTGGGACATTCAGTACTTC
CDR3 protein: CASSLWASGRQWDIQYF

J gene: TRBJ1-2
D gene: -
V gene: TRBV18
CDR3 DNA: TGTGCCAGCTCACCTGACCGGGACTACTATGGCTACACCTTC
CDR3 protein: CASSPDRDYYGYTF

J gene: TRBJ1-2
D gene: TRBD1
V gene: TRBV4-3
CDR3 DNA: TGCGCCAGCAGCCTAACACTCCGGGACAGGTATGGCTACACCTTC
CDR3 protein: CASSLTLRDRYGYTF

J gene: TRBJ2-1
D gene: -
V gene: TRBV6-6
CDR3 DNA: TGTGCCAGCAGTCCCAGACCCGGGACTCTAGACAATGAGCAGTTCTTC
CDR3 protein: CASSPRPGTLDNEQFF

J gene: TRBJ2-4
D gene: TRBD1
V gene: TRBV7-9
CDR3 DNA: TGTGCCAGCAGCCCCGGGACAGGGGAAAACATTCAGTACTTC
CDR3 protein: CASSPGTGENIQYF

J gene: TRBJ1-5
D gene: -
V gene: TRBV19
CDR3 DNA: TGTGCCAGTAGTATAGGACAAAACAATCAGCCCCAGCATTTT
CDR3 protein: CASSIGQNNQPQHF

J gene: TRBJ2-7
D gene: -
V gene: TRBV27
CDR3 DNA: TGTGCCGCTATGGGACACCATTACGAGCAGTACTTC
CDR3 protein: CAAMGHHYEQYF

J gene: TRBJ1-1
D gene: -
V gene: TRBV4-1
CDR3 DNA: TGCGCCAGCAGTTCGCGGGGTCTGAACACTGAAGCTTTCTTT
CDR3 protein: CASSSRGLNTEAFF